This entry features one TCR beta chain sequence. This sample is drawn from a study of blood T cell repertoires in COVID-19. Study-wide context: The United States, Italy and Spain were the sources of the acute and convalescent COVID-19 samples. T cells, B-cell-depleted T cells, or PBMCs supplied cDNA or gDNA.

The V and J ends lost 3 bases and 7 bases respectively, with 12 bases between them. CDR1 is MDHEN, CDR2 SYDVKM, per germline. The CDR3 extends over 13 amino acids. Repertoires were generated with immunoSEQ multiplex PCR, while TCRdb's copy carries only in-frame clones and drops some. The sample contains around 37,000 clones, about 85% of which appear only once. This receptor was taken from a man aged 50 to 59 with active COVID-19. The genes are TRBV28 and TRBJ1-1, with D perhaps TRBD1 (5 bases). Sequencing input: peripheral blood. The DNA of the CDR3 is TGTGCCAGCAGTTTCCAACCTAGGGGTGAAGCTTTCTTT. As protein: CASSFQPRGEAFF.